The 14 T cell receptor beta chains in this list originate from one sample, sequenced in a study of cytomegalovirus exposure and HLA in healthy donors. Primers included in the PCR were 60 Vbeta and 13 Jbeta primers. Clones were read by immunoSEQ multiplex PCR, and TCRdb kept only the in-frame ones, dropping some. The sample holds 100,000 to 150,000 clones; approximately 80% are singletons and the top ten take 4.2%. The sample comprised PBMCs. All receptors come from a male donor in good health and CMV-seropositive.

This chain uses TRBV30 with TRBJ1-2; D might be TRBD1 (5 bases). Germline V gene data show CDR1 as GTSNPN and CDR2 as SVGIG (reference sequence). The CDR3 contains 12 residues. Trimming cost V 5 bases and J 4 bases, with 11 bases left between them. The CDR3 loop reads CAWLTDLYGYTF. DNA for the CDR3: TGTGCCTGGCTGACAGACCTCTATGGCTACACCTTC. Drawing the rest from reference TRBV30 and TRBJ1-2, the complete variable domain is SQTIHQWPATLVQPVGSPLSLECTVEGTSNPNLYWYRQAAGRGLQLLFYSVGIGQISSEVPQNLSASRPQDRQFILSSKKLLLSDSGFYLCAWLTDLYGYTFGSGTRLTVV.

V gene TRBV28 combines with J gene TRBJ1-1; perhaps TRBD1 as D (6 bases). This CDR3 region has 15 residues. The germline V gene encodes CDR1 MDHEN and CDR2 SYDVKM. V dropped 2 bases and J dropped 1 base, with 11 bases sitting between them. CDR3 residues: CASSLGTGTNTEAFF. The CDR3 nucleotides read TGTGCCAGCAGTTTAGGAACAGGGACGAACACTGAAGCTTTCTTT.

The chain joins TRBV11-3 to TRBJ2-2, with D maybe TRBD1 (6 bases). The CDR3 runs 15 residues. V lost 5 bases to trimming and J lost 4 bases, with 14 bases between them. CDR1 SGHNT and CDR2 YENEEA come from the germline V gene. In DNA form, the CDR3 reads TGTGCCAGCAGCCCAGGACAGTGGGCCACCGGGGAGCTGTTTTTT. Residues: CASSPGQWATGELFF.

V usage is TRBV2 and J usage is TRBJ2-3, with 8 bases matching TRBD2. The ends lost 10 bases at V and 2 bases at J; junction bases unmatched: 8. CDR3 size: 14 residues. From germline, CDR1 is SNHLY and CDR2 FYNNEI. CDR3 sequence: CATAPGLDTDTQYF. In DNA form, the CDR3 reads TGTGCCACTGCCCCGGGACTAGACACAGATACGCAGTATTTT.

The rearrangement uses TRBV11-2 and TRBJ2-7, with 10 bases matching TRBD2. The J segment lost 4 bases and the V segment lost 3 bases, leaving 3 bases of the junction unmatched. This CDR3 comprises 14 residues. The germline V gene has CDR1 SGHAT and CDR2 FQNNGV. CDR3: CASSLASGSYEQYF. The CDR3 nucleotides read TGTGCCAGCAGCTTGGCTAGCGGGAGTTACGAGCAGTACTTC.

This sequence joins TRBV7-9 and TRBJ2-5; 11 nucleotides match TRBD1. CDR1 is SEHNR, CDR2 FQNEAQ, per germline (reference sequence). The CDR3 covers 16 residues. The V segment lost 1 base and the J segment 3 bases; nucleotides outside the gene matches: 4. The CDR3 spells CASSLDWGQGEETQYF. CDR3 in DNA: TGTGCCAGCAGCTTAGACTGGGGACAGGGGGAAGAGACCCAGTACTTC.

There are a few counts of this clone. The rearrangement uses TRBV6-4 and TRBJ1-5; 7 bases agree with TRBD1. Germline lookup yields CDR1 MRHNA and CDR2 SNTAGT. CDR3 length: 14 amino acids. Trimming took 2 bases from V and 4 from J; bases not matched to a gene: 2. For the CDR3, the DNA is TGTGCCAGCAGTGACGGGACAGCTAATCAGCCCCAGCATTTT. Amino acids: CASSDGTANQPQHF.

The V gene is TRBV28, the J gene TRBJ2-3; weak D call: TRBD1 (6 bases). Deletions cut 6 bases from V and 5 bases from J, with 15 bases between. The CDR3 spans 14 residues. Germline V lookup: CDR1 MDHEN, CDR2 SYDVKM. The CDR3 sequence: CASSRLGTRDTQYF. For the CDR3, the DNA is TGTGCCAGCAGCCGTTTGGGGACAAGAGATACGCAGTATTTT. The whole variable domain, remainder taken from reference TRBV28 and TRBJ2-3, is DVKVTQSSRYLVKRTGEKVFLECVQDMDHENMFWYRQDPGLGLRLIYFSYDVKMKEKGDIPEGYSVSREKKERFSLILESASTNQTSMYLCASSRLGTRDTQYFGPGTRLTVL.

The gene calls are TRBV9 and TRBJ2-1; 12 nucleotides line up with TRBD2. This CDR3 is built from 16 residues. The V gene end was trimmed by 0 bases and the J gene end by 7 bases; junction bases not matched to a gene: 5. The germline V gene encodes CDR1 SGDLS and CDR2 YYNGEE. CDR3 loop: CASSVGGTSGLNEQFF. The CDR3 DNA reads as TGTGCCAGCAGCGTAGGGGGGACTAGCGGGCTTAATGAGCAGTTCTTC.

This clone was detected a few times. V and J are TRBV5-4 and TRBJ2-7; no definite D call. The ends were cut back, 0 bases at V and 2 bases at J, with 6 bases in the middle. The CDR3 has 13 residues. Germline lookup yields CDR1 SGHNT and CDR2 YYREEE (reference sequence). CDR3 residues: CASSLGGPYEQYF. CDR3 in DNA: TGTGCCAGCAGCTTGGGAGGTCCCTACGAGCAGTACTTC.

V usage is TRBV5-6 and J usage is TRBJ2-7, with TRBD1 matching 8 bases. Germline CDR1 SGHDT, CDR2 YYEEEE. J lost 5 bases, V lost 2 bases, and 3 bases had no gene match. The CDR3 sequence is 13 residues long. The CDR3 sequence is CASSFGQGHEQYF. The CDR3 bases are TGTGCCAGCAGCTTTGGACAGGGCCACGAGCAGTACTTC.

The chain carries TRBV6-1 and TRBJ1-6, with 11 bases lining up with TRBD1. The CDR3 is 14 amino acids. The V segment lost 5 bases and the J segment 10 bases; nucleotides outside the gene matches: 4. Per germline, CDR1 MNHNS and CDR2 SASEGT. This CDR3 reads CASSSDRGLSPLHF. CDR3 bases: TGTGCCAGCAGTTCGGACAGGGGGCTCTCACCCCTCCACTTT.

In this sample, this clone turned up a few times. The V and J genes are TRBV6-6 and TRBJ2-1; no clear D. The CDR3 consists of 11 residues. CDR1 and CDR2 from the germline V gene are MNHNY and SVGAGI (reference sequence). V lost 5 bases and J 6 bases, leaving 5 bases between the germline ends. The CDR3 DNA reads TGTGCCAGCAGTCCCCTCAATGAGCAGTTCTTC. Amino acid sequence: CASSPLNEQFF.

The gene calls are TRBV6-1 and TRBJ2-1; 7 bases align to TRBD1. This CDR3 spans 15 amino acids. Germline CDR1 MNHNS, CDR2 SASEGT. V dropped 5 bases and J dropped 8; count of bases not matched to a gene: 12. CDR3 sequence (DNA): TGTGCCAGCAGTAACCGACAGGGCTCTAGTCATGAGCAGTTCTTC. Its protein product is CASSNRQGSSHEQFF.